Listed below are T cell receptor beta chains from one sample, sequenced in a study of blood T cell repertoires in COVID-19. This table comes from immunoSEQ multiplex PCR, and its TCRdb copy is limited to in-frame clones, with some not included. The table records 90,000 to 100,000 clones, about nine tenths of them present only once. The sample was peripheral blood. The receptors derive from a man aged 50 to 60 with acute or convalescent COVID-19. Each CDR3 is given with its conserved first and last residue. The D gene is left open where the match is weak. Clone size is given for some rows only: seen once, a few or many times, or a class if the clone is expanded.

>once|TRBV7-2|TRBD1|TRBJ2-2|15
TGTGCCAGCAGCCGTGGGGACAGGTTCTCCGGGGAGCTGTTTTTT
CASSRGDRFSGELFF
>-|TRBV4-1|-|TRBJ1-1|15
TGCGCCAGCAGCTCCCCGACAGATTTGAACACTGAAGCTTTCTTT
CASSSPTDLNTEAFF
>-|TRBV6-5|TRBD1|TRBJ2-5|12
TGTGCCAGCAGCTCAGGGGGAGAGACCCAGTACTTC
CASSSGGETQYF
>once|TRBV5-4|TRBD2|TRBJ2-5|13
TGTGCCAGCAGCTTGTGGGGGGGAGAGACCCAGTACTTC
CASSLWGGETQYF
>-|TRBV13|-|TRBJ2-1|14
TGTGCCAGCAGGTCCCCGGGACAATTTAATGAGCAGTTCTTC
CASRSPGQFNEQFF
>-|TRBV11-3|-|TRBJ2-7|13
TGTGCCAGCAGCCTATCACGTGGCGGCGAGCAGTACTTC
CASSLSRGGEQYF
>-|TRBV12-3/TRBV12-4|TRBD1|TRBJ2-1|13
TGTGCCAGCAGCGACAGGGGGACACGAGAGCAGTTCTTC
CASSDRGTREQFF
>-|TRBV9|TRBD2|TRBJ2-1|14
TGTGCCAGCAGCGTAGCTGGGACTACGAGTGAGCAGTTCTTC
CASSVAGTTSEQFF
>-|TRBV6-1|TRBD2|TRBJ2-1|16
TGTGCCAGCAGTGCGGGACTAGCGGGAGGAGAAAATGAGCAGTTCTTC
CASSAGLAGGENEQFF
>-|TRBV12-3/TRBV12-4|-|TRBJ1-3|13
TGTGCCAGCAGACAGGGAGTTGGAAACACCATATATTTT
CASRQGVGNTIYF
>-|TRBV7-2|-|TRBJ2-7|13
TGTGCCAGCAGCTTAGAGGGGGGGTACGAGCAGTACTTC
CASSLEGGYEQYF
>-|TRBV4-3|-|TRBJ1-2|15
TGCGCCAGCAGCCAAGATAGGGGCACTTATGGTGGCTACACCTTC
CASSQDRGTYGGYTF
>-|TRBV7-8|-|TRBJ1-5|16
TGTGCCAGCAGCCCCCGAGGGGGAAACCTCGGTCAGCCCCAGCATTTT
CASSPRGGNLGQPQHF
>-|TRBV4-3|TRBD2|TRBJ2-5|15
TGCGCCAGCAGCCAAGGGACTAGCGTCGGGGAGACCCAGTACTTC
CASSQGTSVGETQYF
>-|TRBV10-3|-|TRBJ1-6|15
TGTGCCATCAGTGAAGAAGCACAGGGTAATTCACCCCTCCACTTT
CAISEEAQGNSPLHF
>-|TRBV11-3|-|TRBJ2-1|11
TGTGCCAGCAGCGGAGACAATGAGCAGTTCTTC
CASSGDNEQFF
>-|TRBV19|TRBD1|TRBJ1-1|16
TGTGCCAGTAGTATTATAGCGGGACAGGGTGTGACTGAAGCTTTCTTT
CASSIIAGQGVTEAFF
>-|TRBV13|TRBD2|TRBJ2-7|15
TGTGCCAGCAGCTTGGGCGGGAGGGGCCCCTACGAGCAGTACTTC
CASSLGGRGPYEQYF
>-|TRBV18|-|TRBJ1-4|14
TGTGCCAGCTCACCATCCCAGATAAATGAAAAACTGTTTTTT
CASSPSQINEKLFF
>-|TRBV24-1|-|TRBJ2-2|14
TGTGCCACCAGTGAGGGGGCCAACACCGGGGAGCTGTTTTTT
CATSEGANTGELFF
>-|TRBV5-1|TRBD1|TRBJ1-1|14
TGCGCCAGTTACGAACAGGGGGGGAACACTGAAGCTTTCTTT
CASYEQGGNTEAFF
>-|TRBV5-1|-|TRBJ2-7|14
TGCGCCAGCAGTTCCCTAGGGGTCTCCTACGAGCAGTACTTC
CASSSLGVSYEQYF
>-|TRBV5-6|TRBD1|TRBJ1-3|16
TGTGCCAGCAGTTGGAACAGGGGAGAGGGTGGAAACACCATATATTTT
CASSWNRGEGGNTIYF
>-|TRBV4-1|-|TRBJ1-2|14
TGCGCCAGCAGCCAAGCGGGACACCAGTATGGCTACACCTTC
CASSQAGHQYGYTF
>-|TRBV12-5|-|TRBJ2-7|12
TGTGCTAGTGGTTTGCTCTACTACGAGCAGTACTTC
CASGLLYYEQYF
>few|TRBV2|TRBD1|TRBJ2-7|14
TGTGCCAGCAAGAGTATAGGGGGCTTCAACGAGCAGTACTTC
CASKSIGGFNEQYF
>-|TRBV24-1|TRBD1|TRBJ1-1|13
TGTGCCACCAGTACAGGGGGCGGCACTGAAGCTTTCTTT
CATSTGGGTEAFF
>-|TRBV2|-|TRBJ2-1|15
TGTGCCAGCAGAGCCCTTGCGGGGGCTTACAATGAGCAGTTCTTC
CASRALAGAYNEQFF
>-|TRBV11-2|TRBD1|TRBJ1-2|19
TGTGCCAGCAGCTTAGATATGTGGGGACAGGGAGGACCCTATGTTGGCTACACCTTC
CASSLDMWGQGGPYVGYTF
>-|TRBV5-1|TRBD2|TRBJ2-1|13
TGCGCCAGCAGCTCCAGACTAGCTAATGAGCAGTTCTTC
CASSSRLANEQFF
>-|TRBV3-1/TRBV3-2|-|TRBJ1-3|14
TGTGCCAGCAGTTACAGACAGGCTGGAAACACCATATATTTT
CASSYRQAGNTIYF
>-|TRBV5-4|-|TRBJ1-2|14
TGTGCCAGCAGCTTGAGTGGCAGGCACTATGGCTACACCTTC
CASSLSGRHYGYTF
>-|TRBV2|TRBD2|TRBJ2-3|17
TGTGCCAGCAATCGAAACAGGGGACTAGCGGCTTCAGATACGCAGTATTTT
CASNRNRGLAASDTQYF
>-|TRBV18|-|TRBJ2-7|13
TGTGCCAGCTCACCGGGGCGAGCCTACGAGCAGTACTTC
CASSPGRAYEQYF